The entry that follows covers one TCR beta chain sequence. The data were produced by immunoSEQ multiplex PCR, yet TCRdb's version contains in-frame clones alone and is incomplete. The data show under 200,000 clones, with more than 70% seen just once and around 6.6% held by the top ten. The data were obtained in a study of blood T cell repertoires in COVID-19. Sequencing was performed on peripheral blood. The sequence derives from a man aged 45-60 years with active or convalescent COVID-19.

CDR3 coding DNA: TGTGCCAGCAGCCGGGACAGGGGGCGCAACACTGAAGCTTTCTTT. It is translated as CASSRDRGRNTEAFF. The rearrangement links TRBV7-6 to TRBJ1-1, with TRBD1 identical over 12 bases. The CDR3 extends over 15 amino acids. Germline CDR1 SGHVS, CDR2 FNYEAQ. The V segment lost 5 bases and the J segment 2 bases; nucleotides outside the gene matches: 3.